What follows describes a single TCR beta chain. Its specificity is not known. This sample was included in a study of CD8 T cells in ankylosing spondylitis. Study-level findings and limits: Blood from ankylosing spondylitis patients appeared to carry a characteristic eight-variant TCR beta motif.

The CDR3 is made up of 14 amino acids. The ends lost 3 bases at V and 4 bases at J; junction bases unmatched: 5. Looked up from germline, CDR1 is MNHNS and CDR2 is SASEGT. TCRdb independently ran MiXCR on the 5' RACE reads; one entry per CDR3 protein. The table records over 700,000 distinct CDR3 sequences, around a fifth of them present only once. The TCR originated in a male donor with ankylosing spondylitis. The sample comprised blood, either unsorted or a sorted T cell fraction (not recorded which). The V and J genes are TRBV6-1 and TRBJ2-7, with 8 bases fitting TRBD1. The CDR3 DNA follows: TGTGCCAGCAGTGAGTGGGGACAGGCGTACGAGCAGTACTTC. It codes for CASSEWGQAYEQYF.